One TCR beta chain is described in this entry. This clone was seen a few times. Its antigen remains undetermined. No base qualities exist here, and no much larger clone lies one base off it. This entry is derived from a study of shared clonotypes between healthy human individuals (dated by TCRdb to between 2020 and 2021). Concerning the study at large: Two women and a few men aged 18 to 49 years were included in the cohort. Per donor, three plates each were used for CD4 naive and CD4 memory, two for CD8 naive, and one for CD8 memory. The study deeply sequenced blood TCR repertoires of about 5 healthy adults to estimate repertoire size and the extent of clonotype sharing between individuals. To increase sequencing depth and limit assay-specific biases, different laboratories used diverse techniques to prepare libraries and sequence TCR repertoires. Each donor's leukapheresis produced roughly between about 0.8 and 8.9 billion PBMCs.

According to the germline V gene (reference sequence), CDR1 reads SGHNT and CDR2 reads YYREEE. The cysteine opens and the phenylalanine closes a CDR3 of 15 amino acids. The read is trimmed to its CDR3 DNA, 45 bases read in frame from base 1. V has 2 bases trimmed and J has 6 bases trimmed; junction bases matching no gene number 7. Using the deep immunoSEQ assay, multiplex PCR amplified TCR CDR3 regions from genomic DNA. Extracted genomic DNA from each cell subset was spread evenly across all wells of several immunoSEQ 96-well plates, with each plate serving as a replicate. For sorted subsets, about 0.2 ug genomic DNA, equal to 30,000 or so T cell genomes, was loaded into each replicate PCR. The purified libraries were quantified using a Qubit 3.0 fluorometer, sized with a Bioanalyzer 2100, and then quantified again using the KAPA Library Quantification kit. Every immunoSEQ 96-well plate was sequenced on a dedicated single-read 150-cycle Illumina NextSeq 550 flow cell. The authors' analysis ran thus. Because only junctional sequences without quality scores were contained in the immunoSEQ output, filtering matching that applied to full-length reads could not be performed. Sequences were annotated with PyIR, a Python wrapper for IgBLAST v1.9, and V/J genes and CDR3 were assigned using IMGT germline references. Reads with weak V/J assignments (E-value above 1e-6), missing CDR3, stop codons, out-of-frame junctions, or ambiguous translated residues were removed. V3J clonotypes were defined by identical inferred V gene, J gene, and CDR3 amino acid sequence. Percentage overlap between repertoires was calculated by dividing the number of shared unique clonotypes by the size of the smaller repertoire. Three approaches were used to assess repertoire richness: RTK rarefaction, the Chao1 estimator, and Recon v2.1 estimates of unobserved clonotypes. For all TCRbeta clonotypes obtained by the gDNA method from several donors, generation probabilities were computed with OLGA. The table was pulled from immuneACCESS by TCRdb, which kept in-frame rearrangements only. Such tables lose some clones; where checked, under half of the loss comes from unresolved V genes, and the rest has no known cause. V and J calls and clone size are as listed in that table; D and trimming were resolved from the DNA. Here the sample has about 2 million clones; roughly 95% occur a single time. The biggest ten clones account for about 1.1% of the sample.

Overall study results and their limits: Rarefaction of sorted-subset datasets indicated incomplete sequencing despite the large sequencing depth. Pairwise subsampling led to the expectation that sequencing depth would affect the degree of clonotype sharing among donors. Compared with non-shared clonotypes, clonotypes shared by all four sorted-subset donors had higher generation probabilities. The small number of donors limited the genetic and exposure-history diversity represented. Naive subsets generally had larger estimated clonotype richness than memory subsets. Sampling was restricted to blood, and TCR repertoires in tissues likely differ from the TCR repertoires found in blood. Sharing across a handful of donors was observed for about 5% of naive CD4, about 3.2% of naive CD8, over 2% of memory CD4, and roughly 0.4% of memory CD8 clonotypes.

For the CD8 naive samples, CD45RO-negative cells were positively selected for CCR7, yielding a CD45RA+CCR7+ population from which TemRA cells were excluded. Donors were healthy HIV-negative adults with no recently reported acute infections or vaccinations. Every donor was a Caucasian adult residing in Nashville, Tennessee, USA. Blood was collected by leukapheresis, and PBMCs were isolated by Ficoll-Histopaque density gradient centrifugation and then cryopreserved in liquid nitrogen vapor phase. Purity and quantity of every magnetically sorted T cell population were checked by analytical flow cytometry. Genomic DNA was isolated from every sorted fraction and measured by UV absorbance on a Nanodrop 2000c.

The chain couples TRBV5-4 to TRBJ1-4, with 7 central nucleotides matching TRBD1. The sequenced sample was naive CD8+ T cells sorted from blood. Per the publication, the cell subset or site label means: CD45RA+CCR7+. This receptor was taken from a man aged 18 to 29 in good health. In nucleotides, the sequence is TGTGCCAGCAGCTTTGGGCCCGGGACAGATGAAAAACTGTTTTTT. Translation gives CASSFGPGTDEKLFF.